This TCR beta chain was identified during a study of siplizumab effects on memory and regulatory T cells. V lost 2 bases, J lost 2 bases, and 8 bases stayed unmatched. Germline CDR1 SEHNR, CDR2 FQNEAQ (reference sequence). The CDR3 length is 17 residues. Approximately 100,000 TCR templates were measured in each sample. TCRdb keeps only in-frame clones here, not all; method: immunoSEQ multiplex PCR. The profile shows about 120,000 clones, just over 90% of them singletons. This sequence originates from a human donor in good health. The sample taken for sequencing was non-Treg CD4+ T cells sorted from blood. This chain links TRBV7-9 with TRBJ2-2, with 7 bases lining up with TRBD1. The CDR3 DNA sequence: TGTGCCAGCAGCTTAATGAGGGGACAGCCCAACACCGGGGAGCTGTTTTTT. This sequence encodes CASSLMRGQPNTGELFF.